These T cell receptor beta chains were read from a single sample in a study of blood T cell repertoires in COVID-19. The protocol was immunoSEQ multiplex PCR, while the TCRdb copy is restricted to in-frame clones and leaves out a portion. This table has 200,000 to 250,000 clones, more than 75% appearing once. The material sequenced was peripheral blood. These receptors came from a human donor in a cohort sampled during active COVID-19. CDR3s include the opening cysteine and the closing phenylalanine or tryptophan. A D gene is named only where the DNA matches it firmly. Clone size is given for some rows only: seen once, a few or many times, or a class if the clone is expanded.

clone size: NA; D gene: TRBD1; J gene: TRBJ2-1; V gene: TRBV27; CDR3 DNA: TGTGCCAGCAGGGCAGGGGGCTTCGATGAGCAGTTCTTC; CDR3 protein: CASRAGGFDEQFF
clone size: NA; D gene: TRBD1; J gene: TRBJ1-1; V gene: TRBV28; CDR3 DNA: TGTGCCAGCAGCCTGGACAGGGGAAAACCTGAAGCTTTCTTT; CDR3 protein: CASSLDRGKPEAFF
clone size: NA; D gene: NA; J gene: TRBJ1-1; V gene: TRBV7-2; CDR3 DNA: TGTGCCAGCAGCTTAATCGGCAGGCCGAACACTGAAGCTTTCTTT; CDR3 protein: CASSLIGRPNTEAFF
clone size: NA; D gene: NA; J gene: TRBJ2-3; V gene: TRBV4-3; CDR3 DNA: TGCGCCAGCAGCCAAGAGGAGCGGCCTAGCACAGATACGCAGTATTTT; CDR3 protein: CASSQEERPSTDTQYF
clone size: NA; D gene: TRBD2; J gene: TRBJ2-5; V gene: TRBV7-9; CDR3 DNA: TGTGCCAGCAGCTCTTGGGTTAGCGGGAAAGAGACCCAGTACTTC; CDR3 protein: CASSSWVSGKETQYF
clone size: NA; D gene: NA; J gene: TRBJ1-1; V gene: TRBV19; CDR3 DNA: TGTGCCAGTAGTATAGAGCGGAGGGTGGAAACTGAAGCTTTCTTT; CDR3 protein: CASSIERRVETEAFF
clone size: NA; D gene: NA; J gene: TRBJ1-1; V gene: TRBV3-1/TRBV3-2; CDR3 DNA: TGTGCCAGCAGCCAGTCAGGGGTCGGGACTGAAGCTTTCTTT; CDR3 protein: CASSQSGVGTEAFF
clone size: once; D gene: TRBD1; J gene: TRBJ1-1; V gene: TRBV5-1; CDR3 DNA: TGCGCCAGCAGCTTATATCCCATGGACAGGGGAGGCACTGAAGCTTTCTTT; CDR3 protein: CASSLYPMDRGGTEAFF
clone size: NA; D gene: NA; J gene: TRBJ2-7; V gene: TRBV19; CDR3 DNA: TGTGCCAGTAGTATAGGGTACAGGTGCGAGCAGTACTTC; CDR3 protein: CASSIGYRCEQYF
clone size: NA; D gene: TRBD2; J gene: TRBJ2-3; V gene: TRBV30; CDR3 DNA: TGTGCCTGGAGTGCGTCAGCGGGGAGCACAGATACGCAGTATTTT; CDR3 protein: CAWSASAGSTDTQYF
clone size: few; D gene: NA; J gene: TRBJ1-1; V gene: TRBV28; CDR3 DNA: TGTGCCAGCATCACACCGGGAAGGAACACTGAAGCTTTCTTT; CDR3 protein: CASITPGRNTEAFF
clone size: NA; D gene: NA; J gene: TRBJ2-4; V gene: TRBV7-9; CDR3 DNA: TGTGCCAGCAGCAAGCAGGCAGCCAAAAACATTCAGTACTTC; CDR3 protein: CASSKQAAKNIQYF
clone size: NA; D gene: NA; J gene: TRBJ2-5; V gene: TRBV9; CDR3 DNA: TGTGCCAGCAGCCCCGGGATTGCAGAAGAGACCCAGTACTTC; CDR3 protein: CASSPGIAEETQYF
clone size: NA; D gene: NA; J gene: TRBJ1-4; V gene: TRBV5-4; CDR3 DNA: TGTGCCAGCAGCTTGGGCGTGAGGAGGGCAACTAATGAAAAACTGTTTTTT; CDR3 protein: CASSLGVRRATNEKLFF
clone size: NA; D gene: NA; J gene: TRBJ1-5; V gene: TRBV19; CDR3 DNA: TGTGCCAGTAGTTTCCCCGATTTTGACACTCGCAATCAGCCCCAGCATTTT; CDR3 protein: CASSFPDFDTRNQPQHF
clone size: NA; D gene: NA; J gene: TRBJ2-3; V gene: TRBV28; CDR3 DNA: TGTGCCGCGAGATCCACAGATACGCAGTATTTT; CDR3 protein: CAARSTDTQYF
clone size: NA; D gene: NA; J gene: TRBJ2-3; V gene: TRBV4-3; CDR3 DNA: TGCGCCAGCAGCCAAGAAAAGGACAGAGATACGCAGTATTTT; CDR3 protein: CASSQEKDRDTQYF
clone size: once; D gene: TRBD1; J gene: TRBJ2-2; V gene: TRBV24-1; CDR3 DNA: TGTGCCACCAGTGATTTATCCAGGGGGACCGGGGAGCTGTTTTTT; CDR3 protein: CATSDLSRGTGELFF
clone size: once; D gene: NA; J gene: TRBJ1-2; V gene: TRBV4-2; CDR3 DNA: TGTGCCAGCAGCCAAGATCTTGTGGATAGCAAGGGGACAACTTTTTATGGCTACACCTTC; CDR3 protein: CASSQDLVDSKGTTFYGYTF
clone size: NA; D gene: TRBD1; J gene: TRBJ2-3; V gene: TRBV24-1; CDR3 DNA: TGTGCCACCAGTTCTTGGACAGGGGGGGGCGGAGATACGCAGTATTTT; CDR3 protein: CATSSWTGGGGDTQYF
clone size: once; D gene: TRBD2; J gene: TRBJ2-1; V gene: TRBV6-5; CDR3 DNA: TGTGCCAGCAGTCGGCTGGCTAGCGGGACCAATGAGCAGTTCTTC; CDR3 protein: CASSRLASGTNEQFF
clone size: NA; D gene: TRBD1; J gene: TRBJ2-2; V gene: TRBV9; CDR3 DNA: TGTGCCAGCAGCGTCTACACAGGGGCCGGGGAGCTGTTTTTT; CDR3 protein: CASSVYTGAGELFF
clone size: NA; D gene: NA; J gene: TRBJ2-1; V gene: TRBV20-1; CDR3 DNA: TGCAGTGCTCGTGGGGGCCTAAACAGTGAGCAGTTCTTC; CDR3 protein: CSARGGLNSEQFF
clone size: NA; D gene: NA; J gene: TRBJ1-1; V gene: TRBV28; CDR3 DNA: TGTGCCAGCAGCCCTCTCCGGGGATGGGACACTGAAGCTTTCTTT; CDR3 protein: CASSPLRGWDTEAFF
clone size: NA; D gene: TRBD1; J gene: TRBJ2-7; V gene: TRBV4-2; CDR3 DNA: TGTGCCAGCAGCCAGGGGACAGGGGTTTACGAGCAGTACTTC; CDR3 protein: CASSQGTGVYEQYF
clone size: few; D gene: NA; J gene: TRBJ1-4; V gene: TRBV6-5; CDR3 DNA: TGTGCCAGCAGTAGGGGGAGAACTAATGAAAAACTGTTTTTT; CDR3 protein: CASSRGRTNEKLFF
clone size: NA; D gene: NA; J gene: TRBJ2-7; V gene: TRBV6-5; CDR3 DNA: TGTGCCAGCAGTTTGGACACTTACTACGAGCAGTACTTC; CDR3 protein: CASSLDTYYEQYF
clone size: once; D gene: TRBD2; J gene: TRBJ2-5; V gene: TRBV4-2; CDR3 DNA: TGTGCCAGCAGCCAACCTAATGGGGTGGGAGGGCCAGAGACCCAGTACTTC; CDR3 protein: CASSQPNGVGGPETQYF
clone size: NA; D gene: NA; J gene: TRBJ1-2; V gene: TRBV5-6; CDR3 DNA: TGTGCCAGCAGCCCGACCGACGGAGCCTATGGCTACACCTTC; CDR3 protein: CASSPTDGAYGYTF
clone size: few; D gene: NA; J gene: TRBJ1-2; V gene: TRBV5-1; CDR3 DNA: TGCGCCAGCAGCTTGGAGGCAGGGAGGGGCTACACCTTC; CDR3 protein: CASSLEAGRGYTF
clone size: NA; D gene: TRBD1; J gene: TRBJ1-1; V gene: TRBV2; CDR3 DNA: TGTGCCAGCAGTCTAACCACAGGGGTTGGTGAAGCTTTCTTT; CDR3 protein: CASSLTTGVGEAFF
clone size: NA; D gene: TRBD1; J gene: TRBJ2-4; V gene: TRBV20-1; CDR3 DNA: TGCAGTGCTAGTCAAGGGACAGGGGGGAAGATTCAGTACTTC; CDR3 protein: CSASQGTGGKIQYF
clone size: NA; D gene: TRBD1; J gene: TRBJ1-4; V gene: TRBV27; CDR3 DNA: TGTGCCAGCAGTCCCCGGGACAGGGGTGATGAAAAACTGTTTTTT; CDR3 protein: CASSPRDRGDEKLFF
clone size: NA; D gene: NA; J gene: TRBJ1-4; V gene: TRBV6-5; CDR3 DNA: TGTGCCGTAGCTACGGGGACTTTAGGTGAAAAACTGTTTTTT; CDR3 protein: CAVATGTLGEKLFF
clone size: once; D gene: TRBD1; J gene: TRBJ1-6; V gene: TRBV28; CDR3 DNA: TGTGCCAGCAGGGGGGACAGGGGTAACCTTCGGGGTAATTCACCCCTCCACTTT; CDR3 protein: CASRGDRGNLRGNSPLHF
clone size: once; D gene: TRBD2; J gene: TRBJ2-1; V gene: TRBV6-6; CDR3 DNA: TGTGCCAGCAGTTTAGGACTAGCGGGGGACTATGAGCAGTTCTTC; CDR3 protein: CASSLGLAGDYEQFF
clone size: NA; D gene: NA; J gene: TRBJ2-1; V gene: TRBV24-1; CDR3 DNA: TGTGCCACCAATCAGGCTGGTTACAATGAGCAGTTCTTC; CDR3 protein: CATNQAGYNEQFF
clone size: many; D gene: TRBD1; J gene: TRBJ1-5; V gene: TRBV7-8; CDR3 DNA: TGTGCCAGCAGCATGGACAGGGAAGAGCCCCAGCATTTT; CDR3 protein: CASSMDREEPQHF
clone size: NA; D gene: NA; J gene: TRBJ2-7; V gene: TRBV6-1; CDR3 DNA: TGTGCCAGCAGTGAAACCCCTGCCCTGGGGAGTTACGAGCAGTACTTC; CDR3 protein: CASSETPALGSYEQYF
clone size: NA; D gene: NA; J gene: TRBJ1-1; V gene: TRBV2; CDR3 DNA: TGTGCCCAACAGAGCAGAACGGGGGTTTCGGGTGAAACTGAAGCTTTCTTT; CDR3 protein: CAQQSRTGVSGETEAFF
clone size: NA; D gene: NA; J gene: TRBJ1-2; V gene: TRBV28; CDR3 DNA: TGTGCCAGCAGTTTCGGTTGGCAGGGTGGATCTGGCTACACCTTC; CDR3 protein: CASSFGWQGGSGYTF
clone size: NA; D gene: TRBD2; J gene: TRBJ2-3; V gene: TRBV28; CDR3 DNA: TGTGCCAGCAGCTCCTATACCCGTAGCGGGGGCTCCACAGATACGCAGTATTTT; CDR3 protein: CASSSYTRSGGSTDTQYF
clone size: few; D gene: TRBD1; J gene: TRBJ1-2; V gene: TRBV7-9; CDR3 DNA: TGTGCCAGCAGCAGACAGGGGGACTATGGCTACACCTTC; CDR3 protein: CASSRQGDYGYTF
clone size: once; D gene: TRBD2; J gene: TRBJ2-1; V gene: TRBV3-1/TRBV3-2; CDR3 DNA: TGTGCCAGCAGCCAAGATGTGGGCGGGAGGGATGAGCAGTTCTTC; CDR3 protein: CASSQDVGGRDEQFF
clone size: few; D gene: NA; J gene: TRBJ1-5; V gene: TRBV2; CDR3 DNA: TGTGCCAGCAGTTCAGGGGAGGGCCAGCCCCAGCATTTT; CDR3 protein: CASSSGEGQPQHF
clone size: NA; D gene: TRBD1; J gene: TRBJ2-7; V gene: TRBV10-3; CDR3 DNA: TGTGCCACGAGGGACAGGGCAAGCTCCTACGAGCAGTACTTC; CDR3 protein: CATRDRASSYEQYF
clone size: few; D gene: NA; J gene: TRBJ2-5; V gene: TRBV6-5; CDR3 DNA: TGTGCCAGCAGTTACTCCCCGACAGCCCAAGAGACCCAGTACTTC; CDR3 protein: CASSYSPTAQETQYF
clone size: NA; D gene: TRBD1; J gene: TRBJ2-3; V gene: TRBV7-7; CDR3 DNA: TGTGCTAGCAGCCTGGGACAGGGGGAAGGAGATACGCAGTATTTT; CDR3 protein: CASSLGQGEGDTQYF
clone size: NA; D gene: NA; J gene: TRBJ2-5; V gene: TRBV28; CDR3 DNA: TGTGCCAGCAGTTTATTATTAGCGACATGGGAGACCCAGTACTTC; CDR3 protein: CASSLLLATWETQYF
clone size: many; D gene: NA; J gene: TRBJ1-5; V gene: TRBV28; CDR3 DNA: TGTGCCAGCAGTTCCCTCCGAGGGGGGGCGGGTCAGCCCCAGCATTTT; CDR3 protein: CASSSLRGGAGQPQHF
clone size: NA; D gene: TRBD1; J gene: TRBJ2-7; V gene: TRBV6-2/TRBV6-3; CDR3 DNA: TGTGCCAGCAGTACTGGGACAGGTAGAAGCTACGAGCAGTACTTC; CDR3 protein: CASSTGTGRSYEQYF
clone size: NA; D gene: NA; J gene: TRBJ1-1; V gene: TRBV7-2; CDR3 DNA: TGTGCCAGCAGCTTAGAGGGAGGGGGCACTGAAGCTTTCTTT; CDR3 protein: CASSLEGGGTEAFF
clone size: NA; D gene: TRBD1; J gene: TRBJ2-7; V gene: TRBV19; CDR3 DNA: TGTGCCAGTAGTTTTAATGCCGGGACAGGGAGGGAGCAGTACTTC; CDR3 protein: CASSFNAGTGREQYF